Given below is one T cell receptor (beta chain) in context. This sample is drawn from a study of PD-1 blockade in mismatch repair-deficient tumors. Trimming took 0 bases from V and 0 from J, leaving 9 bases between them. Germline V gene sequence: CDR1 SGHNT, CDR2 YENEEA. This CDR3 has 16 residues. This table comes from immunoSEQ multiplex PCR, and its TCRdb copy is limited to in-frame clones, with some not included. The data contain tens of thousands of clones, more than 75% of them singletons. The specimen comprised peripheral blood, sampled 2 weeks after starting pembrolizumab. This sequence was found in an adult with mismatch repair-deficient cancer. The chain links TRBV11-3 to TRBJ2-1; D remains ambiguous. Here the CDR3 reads CASSLDRNPSYNEQFF. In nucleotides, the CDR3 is TGTGCCAGCAGCTTAGATCGGAACCCCTCCTACAATGAGCAGTTCTTC.